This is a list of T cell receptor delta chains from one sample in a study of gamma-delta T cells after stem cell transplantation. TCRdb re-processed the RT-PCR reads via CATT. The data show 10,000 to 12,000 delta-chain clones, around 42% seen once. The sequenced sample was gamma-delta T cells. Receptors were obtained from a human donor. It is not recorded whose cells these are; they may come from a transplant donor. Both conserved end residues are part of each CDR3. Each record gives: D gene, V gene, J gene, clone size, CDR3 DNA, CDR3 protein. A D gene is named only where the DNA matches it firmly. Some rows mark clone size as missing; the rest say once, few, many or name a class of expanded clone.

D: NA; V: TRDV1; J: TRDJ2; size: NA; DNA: TGTGCTATTGGGGAAAGTGGGCATTGTCCCCCGAAGCAAACAGCAAAACTCTTCTTT; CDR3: CAIGESGHCPPKQTAKLFF
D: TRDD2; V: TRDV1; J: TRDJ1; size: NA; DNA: TGTGCTCTTGGGGAGCTACCGCCTTCCTACGATACTGGGGAGTTCGTACTCATCTTT; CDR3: CALGELPPSYDTGEFVLIF
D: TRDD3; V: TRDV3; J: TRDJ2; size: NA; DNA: TGTGCCTTTACCCTCCCCGATGTTCACAACACTTACTGGGGGATACGCTCTCTAGGCGCACACCTCTTCTTT; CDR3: CAFTLPDVHNTYWGIRSLGAHLFF
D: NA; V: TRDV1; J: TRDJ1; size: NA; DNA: TGTGCTCTTGGGGCCTTCGTAGGGAGGGGGACGTACACCGATAAACTCATCTTT; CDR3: CALGAFVGRGTYTDKLIF
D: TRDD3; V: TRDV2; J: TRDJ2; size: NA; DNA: TGTGCCTGTGACACCCCGTACTGGGGGAACTCTTTGACAGCACAACTCTTCTTT; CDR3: CACDTPYWGNSLTAQLFF
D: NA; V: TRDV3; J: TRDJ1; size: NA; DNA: TGTGCCTCGCCATCTCGTCTAACCGATAAACTCATCTTT; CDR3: CASPSRLTDKLIF
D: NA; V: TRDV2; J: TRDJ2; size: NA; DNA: TGTGCCTGTTGGTCCGATACGAACCAACTCTTCTTT; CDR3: CACWSDTNQLFF
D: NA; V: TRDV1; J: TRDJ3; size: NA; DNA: TGTGCTCTTGGGGAACGGGGATCCCCTTCCTGGGACACCCGACAGATGTTTTTC; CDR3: CALGERGSPSWDTRQMFF
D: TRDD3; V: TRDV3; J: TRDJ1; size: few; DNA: TGTGCTGGTGTAACAGGACTGGGGGATACGGAGTCCGATAAACTCATCTTT; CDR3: CAGVTGLGDTESDKLIF
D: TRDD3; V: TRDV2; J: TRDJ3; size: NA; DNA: TGTGCCTGGGGACAACCTGGGGGCTGCGCCTCCTCGGACACCCGACAGATGTTTTTC; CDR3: CAWGQPGGCASSDTRQMFF
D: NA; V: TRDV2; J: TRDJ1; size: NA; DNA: TGTGCCTGTGACACACGGGTTCCTTCGGGGGGTTGTACTAGCTACACCGATAAACTCATCTTT; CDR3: CACDTRVPSGGCTSYTDKLIF
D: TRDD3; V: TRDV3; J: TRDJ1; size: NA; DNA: TGTGCCTGTCTCCAGCTGGGGGGTAAACTCATCTTT; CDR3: CACLQLGGKLIF
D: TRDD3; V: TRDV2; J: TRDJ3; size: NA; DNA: TGTGCCTGTGACCTTGTACTGGGGGAAATCTCCTTGGACACCCGACAGATGTTTTTC; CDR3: CACDLVLGEISLDTRQMFF
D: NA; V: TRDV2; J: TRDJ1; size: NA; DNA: TGTGCCTGTGACCCTCACTGCCTACGGGGGGAACCGTACACCGATAAACTCATCTTT; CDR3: CACDPHCLRGEPYTDKLIF
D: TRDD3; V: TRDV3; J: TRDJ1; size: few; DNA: TGTGCCTTCCCCCCTCCGGTCTACGTCCGAGTGCTGGGGGATCCCTACACCGATAAACTCATCTTT; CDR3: CAFPPPVYVRVLGDPYTDKLIF
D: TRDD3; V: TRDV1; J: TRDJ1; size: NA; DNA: TGTGCTCTTGGGGAACGGGGTATCCTGGGGGATACATTTTCGGCTTACACCGATAAACTCATCTTT; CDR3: CALGERGILGDTFSAYTDKLIF
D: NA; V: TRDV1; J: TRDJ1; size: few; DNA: TGTGCTCTTGGGATGTGGCCTTCCCAGCCGTTATACCGAGGTATCGCACCCGATAAACTCATCTTT; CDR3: CALGMWPSQPLYRGIAPDKLIF
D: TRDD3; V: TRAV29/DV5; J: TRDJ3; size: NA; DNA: TGTGCAGCAAGCGCGACGGGGGATACCGGCCGGGACACCCGACAGATGTTTTTC; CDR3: CAASATGDTGRDTRQMFF
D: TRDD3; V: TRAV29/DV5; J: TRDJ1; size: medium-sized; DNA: TGTGCAGCAGGGCTACGAGTGGGAGTACTGGGGGAGACCTACACCGATAAACTCATCTTT; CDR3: CAAGLRVGVLGETYTDKLIF
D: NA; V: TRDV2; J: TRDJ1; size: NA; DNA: TGTGCCTGTGACCCCGGGATAAACACCGATAAACTCATCTTT; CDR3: CACDPGINTDKLIF
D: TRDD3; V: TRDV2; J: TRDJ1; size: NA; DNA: TGTGCCTGTGACCCCCTCGTACTGGGGGATAGCCTGGACACCGATAAACTCATCTTT; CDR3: CACDPLVLGDSLDTDKLIF
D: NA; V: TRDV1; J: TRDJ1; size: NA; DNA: TGTGCTCTTGGGGAATGGGTCTTCCAGGGTACCCCGACCACCGATAAACCCATCTTT; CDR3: CALGEWVFQGTPTTDKPIF
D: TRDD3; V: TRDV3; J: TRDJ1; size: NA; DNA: TGTGCCTTTAGGAACTTCCTCCCGTACTGGGGGATGTACACCGATAAACTCATCTTT; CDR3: CAFRNFLPYWGMYTDKLIF
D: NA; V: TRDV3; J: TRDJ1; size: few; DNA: TGTGCCTTTAGCCCCTTTTTACCGAACAGACCCCCTGGGGCCGATAAACTCATCTTT; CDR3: CAFSPFLPNRPPGADKLIF
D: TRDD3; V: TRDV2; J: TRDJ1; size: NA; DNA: TGTGCCTGTGACACCGGCGAACTGGGGGACCCAAGGGGGACCGATAAACTCATCTTT; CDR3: CACDTGELGDPRGTDKLIF
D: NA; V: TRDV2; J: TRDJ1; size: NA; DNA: TGTGCCTGTGACCAGACCCAACTCATCTTT; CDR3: CACDQTQLIF
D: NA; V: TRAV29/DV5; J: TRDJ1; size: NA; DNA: TGTTCCGCAATCGCCTCCTCCCCCTTACTGGTGGATTACACCGATCAACTCATCTTT; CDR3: CSAIASSPLLVDYTDQLIF
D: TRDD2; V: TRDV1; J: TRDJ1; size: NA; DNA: TGTGCTCTTGGGGTTTCCTACGTAGAGGGGGGTAGGCGGACCGATAAACTCATCTTT; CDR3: CALGVSYVEGGRRTDKLIF